Presented here are 28 T cell receptor beta chains from one specimen sequenced in a study of monozygotic twins with inflammatory bowel disease. One entry per CDR3 protein, without DNA, is what TCRdb gives after re-calling the 5' RACE reads. This table lists some 170,000 distinct CDR3 sequences. The sequenced sample was blood. The receptors originated from a human donor with ulcerative colitis or Crohn's disease, or a healthy co-twin of an affected twin (not recorded which).

The V gene is TRBV29-1, the J gene TRBJ2-7; the TCRdb call, TRBD1, lacks DNA for checking. This CDR3 region has 14 residues. Germline V CDR1 and CDR2: SQVTM, ANQGSEA. CDR3 residues: CSVEDRGDRNEQYF.

The chain links TRBV6-1 to TRBJ2-1; there is no DNA to check the TCRdb D call of TRBD1. Germline CDR1 is MNHNS and CDR2 is SASEGT. The CDR3 runs 15 residues. CDR3 sequence: CASRLPSGTGNEQFF.

The chain links TRBV20-1 to TRBJ2-1; the TCRdb D gene call, TRBD2, has no DNA to confirm it. Germline CDR1 and CDR2: DFQATT and SNEGSKA (reference sequence). There are 16 residues in the CDR3. The CDR3 reads CSAPSSEASGSNEQFF.

The chain uses TRBV4-1 and TRBJ1-1; TCRdb selects TRBD1, and the lack of DNA leaves this call unchecked. Germline V gene data show CDR1 as MGHRA and CDR2 as YSYEKL. This CDR3 comprises 18 residues. CDR3 sequence reads: CASSQDERQAFFNTEAFF.

The CDR3 is CASSTKGTYSNQPQHF. The chain uses TRBV6-1 and TRBJ1-5. CDR1 is MNHNS, CDR2 SASEGT, per germline. The CDR3 loop spans 16 amino acids.

The V call is TRBV7-2, the J call TRBJ2-7; the TCRdb D gene call, TRBD2, has no DNA to confirm it. The CDR3 covers 15 residues. CDR1 is SGHTA and CDR2 is FQGNSA in the germline V gene. The CDR3 is CASSPLAGGPYEQYF. Together with reference TRBV7-2 and TRBJ2-7, the CDR3 gives the full variable domain: GAGVSQSPSNKVTEKGKDVELRCDPISGHTALYWYRQSLGQGLEFLIYFQGNSAPDKSGLPSDRFSAERTGGSVSTLTIQRTQQEDSAVYLCASSPLAGGPYEQYFGPGTRLTVT.

V and J are TRBV7-7 and TRBJ2-1; the TCRdb D gene call, TRBD2, has no DNA to confirm it. The germline gives CDR1 SSHAT, CDR2 FNYEAQ (reference sequence). CDR3 length equals 14 residues. This CDR3 reads CASSGTSGGLEQFF. The full variable domain, its missing parts supplied by reference TRBV7-7 and TRBJ2-1, is GAGVSQSPRYKVTKRGQDVTLRCDPISSHATLYWYQQALGQGPEFLTYFNYEAQPDKSGLPSDRFSAERPEGSISTLTIQRTEQRDSAMYRCASSGTSGGLEQFFGPGTRLTVL.

The V and J genes are TRBV24-1 and TRBJ2-3; TCRdb calls TRBD1, which cannot be checked without DNA. Germline CDR1 KGHDR, CDR2 SFDVKD. This CDR3 comprises 16 residues. The CDR3: CATSDSPGGTTDTQYF.

The rearrangement joins TRBV6-1 to TRBJ1-5. This CDR3 contains 14 residues. Germline V gene data show CDR1 as MNHNS and CDR2 as SASEGT. The CDR3 protein is CASREPNSNQPQHF.

The chain uses TRBV12-3 or TRBV12-4 and TRBJ1-2. The length of the CDR3 is 13 residues. The CDR3 protein is CASSFGKAYGYTF.

This chain links TRBV6-1 with TRBJ2-2; with no DNA, the TCRdb D assignment of TRBD1 cannot be verified. The germline V gene encodes CDR1 MNHNS and CDR2 SASEGT. The CDR3 loop spans 14 amino acids. The CDR3 reads CASSDRGRGGELFF.

The V call is TRBV5-1, the J call TRBJ2-3; the TCRdb call, TRBD1, lacks DNA for checking. The CDR3 covers 15 residues. Germline CDR1 and CDR2: SGHRS and YFSETQ. CDR3 residues: CASSPAGDRTDTQYF.

The chain recombines TRBV5-1 with TRBJ2-2; the D gene TCRdb calls, TRBD1, cannot be checked with no DNA. There are 15 residues in the CDR3. Looked up from germline, CDR1 is SGHRS and CDR2 is YFSETQ. CDR3 loop: CASRRQGSNTGELFF.

This chain links TRBV11-2 with TRBJ2-2; there is no DNA to check the TCRdb D call of TRBD2. Germline CDR1 is SGHAT and CDR2 is FQNNGV. The CDR3 has 15 amino acids. CDR3 loop: CASSLTSGITGELFF.

The chain joins TRBV28 to TRBJ1-5; TCRdb's D call, TRBD1, is unchecked because there is no DNA. Germline loops: CDR1 MDHEN, CDR2 SYDVKM. The CDR3 spans 16 residues. CDR3 residues: CASSLSGNEANQPQHF. The complete variable domain, with remaining parts taken from reference TRBV28 and TRBJ1-5, reads DVKVTQSSRYLVKRTGEKVFLECVQDMDHENMFWYRQDPGLGLRLIYFSYDVKMKEKGDIPEGYSVSREKKERFSLILESASTNQTSMYLCASSLSGNEANQPQHFGDGTRLSIL.

The chain links TRBV7-2 to TRBJ2-7. The CDR3 loop spans 16 amino acids. Germline loops: CDR1 SGHTA, CDR2 FQGNSA. The CDR3 sequence: CASSLAASGTPYEQYF.

This chain links TRBV4-1 with TRBJ1-2; TCRdb's D call, TRBD1, is unchecked because there is no DNA. The CDR3 sequence is 13 residues long. Germline V CDR1 and CDR2: MGHRA, YSYEKL. CDR3 loop: CASSQAGFDGYTF.

This chain joins TRBV5-1 and TRBJ1-5. The length of the CDR3 is 15 residues. The V gene's germline CDR1 is SGHRS and CDR2 YFSETQ. CDR3 in amino acids: CASSLGEGGNQPQHF.

This chain joins TRBV5-1 and TRBJ2-5. Per the germline V gene, CDR1 is SGHRS and CDR2 is YFSETQ. The CDR3 is 14 amino acids. The CDR3 sequence: CASSLTGFQETQYF. The complete variable domain, with remaining parts taken from reference TRBV5-1 and TRBJ2-5, reads KAGVTQTPRYLIKTRGQQVTLSCSPISGHRSVSWYQQTPGQGLQFLFEYFSETQRNKGNFPGRFSGRQFSNSRSEMNVSTLELGDSALYLCASSLTGFQETQYFGPGTRLLVL.

The chain's CDR3 is CSARDSNYGYTF. The chain is built from TRBV20-1 and TRBJ1-2. The germline V gene has CDR1 DFQATT and CDR2 SNEGSKA (reference sequence). The CDR3 sequence is 12 residues long.

The J gene is TRBJ2-1, the V gene TRBV2; the TCRdb D gene call, TRBD1, has no DNA to confirm it. CDR1 and CDR2 from the germline V gene are SNHLY and FYNNEI. The CDR3 length is 17 residues. The CDR3 reads CAIPGGASPSSYNEQFF.

The J gene is TRBJ1-2, the V gene TRBV7-9; TCRdb returns TRBD1, unconfirmable since there is no DNA. This CDR3 contains 14 residues. Looked up from germline, CDR1 is SEHNR and CDR2 is FQNEAQ (reference sequence). This CDR3 is CASSPGAGSYGYTF. Full variable domain (outside the CDR3, taken from reference TRBV7-9 and TRBJ1-2): DTGVSQNPRHKITKRGQNVTFRCDPISEHNRLYWYRQTLGQGPEFLTYFQNEAQLEKSRLLSDRFSAERPKGSFSTLEIQRTEQGDSAMYLCASSPGAGSYGYTFGSGTRLTVV.

The genes are TRBV11-2 and TRBJ2-7; TCRdb's D gene call, TRBD1, goes unchecked for lack of DNA. Germline CDR1 and CDR2: SGHAT and FQNNGV. The CDR3 covers 17 residues. The CDR3 is CASSFLVRNIRGNEQYF.

The J gene is TRBJ1-6, the V gene TRBV10-3. The CDR3 has 14 amino acids. Looked up from germline, CDR1 is ENHRY and CDR2 is SYGVKD. CDR3: CAISVEPFNSPLHF.

The chain combines TRBV25-1 with TRBJ2-5; TCRdb designates TRBD1, a call that cannot be tested without DNA. From germline, CDR1 is MGHDK and CDR2 SYGVNS. This CDR3 has 14 amino acids. This CDR3 reads CASRGTGYGETQYF.

This sequence joins TRBV6-2 or TRBV6-3 and TRBJ2-7. From germline, CDR1 is MNHEY and CDR2 SVGEGT. The CDR3 totals 13 residues. CDR3 residues: CASSYSSSHEQYF.

The V call is TRBV24-1, the J call TRBJ1-1; the TCRdb call, TRBD1, lacks DNA for checking. CDR3 size: 17 residues. Germline V gene data show CDR1 as KGHDR and CDR2 as SFDVKD. The CDR3 is CATSDFIKRGAGTEAFF.

The gene calls are TRBV27 and TRBJ2-2; TCRdb calls TRBD2, which cannot be checked without DNA. Germline loops: CDR1 MNHEY, CDR2 SMNVEV (reference sequence). The CDR3 runs to 17 residues. The CDR3 reads CASSPPMGGRRAGELFF.